These 19 T cell receptor beta chains were all obtained from the same sample, sequenced in a study of T cell responses to AZD1222 COVID-19 vaccine. Measured with immunoSEQ multiplex PCR; TCRdb has only the in-frame clones, and not every one. The table records approximately 270,000 clones, about 94% of them present only once. Here the sequenced sample was peripheral blood, taken 28 days after the second AZD1222 dose. These receptors all come from an adult who received the AZD1222 COVID-19 vaccine.

The rearrangement uses TRBV28 and TRBJ2-7; TRBD1 agrees at 7 bases. Losses at the gene ends were 5 bases for V and 7 bases for J; bases not matched to a gene: 5. The length of the CDR3 is 12 residues. Germline loops: CDR1 MDHEN, CDR2 SYDVKM. The CDR3 region has the DNA TGTGCCAGCAGTCGAACAGGGGTTGAGCAGTACTTC. It translates to CASSRTGVEQYF.

V usage is TRBV2 and J usage is TRBJ2-7; D gene ambiguous. Trimming stripped 8 bases from V and 0 bases from J, with 14 bases between. The CDR3 has 14 amino acids. CDR1 and CDR2 (germline): SNHLY, FYNNEI. CDR3 in amino acids: CASRRVPSSYEQYF. CDR3 nucleotide sequence: TGTGCCAGCCGTCGGGTGCCAAGCTCCTACGAGCAGTACTTC.

The gene calls are TRBV7-2 and TRBJ2-3, with D possibly TRBD2 on 5 matching bases. Germline CDR1 is SGHTA and CDR2 is FQGNSA. The CDR3 sequence is 14 residues long. Trimming shortened V by 6 bases and J by 2 bases, and 12 bases separated the two germline ends. CDR3 nucleotide sequence: TGTGCCAGCAGTTCCCGGGGTCACACAGATACGCAGTATTTT. It is translated as CASSSRGHTDTQYF.

The chain uses TRBV28 and TRBJ1-5; weak D call: TRBD1 (6 bases). The CDR3 loop spans 16 amino acids. V was pared by 3 bases and J by 4 bases, with 16 bases between. Looked up from germline, CDR1 is MDHEN and CDR2 is SYDVKM. CDR3 nucleotide sequence: TGTGCCAGCAGTTTTGGGGCAGGGGCGGGAAATCAGCCCCAGCATTTT. Protein: CASSFGAGAGNQPQHF. Together with reference TRBV28 and TRBJ1-5, the CDR3 gives the full variable domain: DVKVTQSSRYLVKRTGEKVFLECVQDMDHENMFWYRQDPGLGLRLIYFSYDVKMKEKGDIPEGYSVSREKKERFSLILESASTNQTSMYLCASSFGAGAGNQPQHFGDGTRLSIL.

The chain uses TRBV30 and TRBJ1-6, with 7 bases identical to TRBD1. The CDR3 covers 17 residues. Germline assignment: CDR1 GTSNPN and CDR2 SVGIG (reference sequence). Unmatched junction bases numbered 11, after V lost 4 bases and J lost 2 bases. For the CDR3, the DNA is TGTGCCTGGACCCCGGGGCGACAGGGCGCCTATAATTCACCCCTCCACTTT. Protein sequence: CAWTPGRQGAYNSPLHF.

The genes are TRBV10-3 and TRBJ2-5; D uncertain. Germline V gene data show CDR1 as ENHRY and CDR2 as SYGVKD. Between the trimmed V and J ends, which lost 2 bases and 1 base, there was a span of 8 bases. This CDR3 spans 14 amino acids. CDR3 nucleotides: TGTGCCATCAGTGAGGCCTCCCGCCAAGAGACCCAGTACTTC. This codes for CAISEASRQETQYF.

The rearrangement uses TRBV25-1 and TRBJ2-3; TRBD1 matches at 10 bases. Germline V lookup: CDR1 MGHDK, CDR2 SYGVNS. The CDR3 contains 15 residues. Losses at the gene ends were 6 bases for V and 4 bases for J; bases not matched to a gene: 7. CDR3 sequence: CASRTGTGAADTQYF. CDR3 DNA sequence: TGTGCCAGCAGAACCGGGACAGGGGCGGCAGATACGCAGTATTTT.

The chain uses TRBV28 and TRBJ1-6; no firm D call. This CDR3 has 13 residues. Germline V gene lookup returns CDR1 MDHEN and CDR2 SYDVKM. Trimming stripped 5 bases from V and 13 bases from J, with 15 bases between. The CDR3 protein is CASSPSSRVPLHF. The CDR3, as DNA: TGTGCCAGCAGTCCCTCCTCGAGGGTTCCCCTCCACTTT.

The chain carries TRBV2 and TRBJ1-2; no clear D gene. The CDR3 runs 13 residues. With 5 bases removed from V and 6 bases from J, the gap between germline ends came to 13 bases. CDR1 and CDR2 (germline): SNHLY, FYNNEI. CDR3 DNA: TGTGCCAGCAGTAGGTGGGATGAAGATGGCTACACCTTC. Encoded protein: CASSRWDEDGYTF.

The V gene is TRBV11-2, the J gene TRBJ1-3; D remains ambiguous. The CDR3 runs to 17 residues. V lost 5 bases and J 0 bases, leaving 17 bases between the germline ends. Germline-derived CDR1 and CDR2 are SGHAT and FQNNGV. CDR3 residues: CASSLAHGLLSGNTIYF. Here the CDR3 DNA reads TGTGCCAGCAGCCTAGCTCACGGACTCCTCTCTGGAAACACCATATATTTT. Based on the CDR3 plus reference TRBV11-2 and TRBJ1-3, the full variable domain is EAGVAQSPRYKIIEKRQSVAFWCNPISGHATLYWYQQILGQGPKLLIQFQNNGVVDDSQLPKDRFSAERLKGVDSTLKIQPAKLEDSAVYLCASSLAHGLLSGNTIYFGEGSWLTVV.

This chain links TRBV27 with TRBJ2-1, with TRBD2 identical over 9 bases. Trimming took 2 bases from V and 12 from J; bases not matched to a gene: 11. There are 15 residues in the CDR3. Per the germline V gene, CDR1 is MNHEY and CDR2 is SMNVEV (reference sequence). The CDR3 region has the DNA TGTGCCAGCAGTTTAAGGCTAGCGGGACCGGGGAGGCAGTTCTTC. It codes for CASSLRLAGPGRQFF.

J is TRBJ2-7 and V is TRBV19; D remains unclear. Germline-derived CDR1 and CDR2 are LNHDA and SQIVND (reference sequence). CDR3 length: 16 amino acids. V shed 1 base and J shed 4 bases, with 17 bases lying between them. CDR3 DNA: TGTGCCAGTAGTATAGGCGGCAGCCAGTCAGCATACGAGCAGTACTTC. Translating gives CASSIGGSQSAYEQYF.

The chain recombines TRBV5-1 with TRBJ2-1; TRBD2 matches 8 bases. Unmatched junction bases numbered 10, after V lost 6 bases and J lost 5 bases. The CDR3 consists of 15 residues. Germline V gives CDR1 SGHRS, CDR2 YFSETQ. The CDR3 sequence is CASTGVTSGNNEQFF. CDR3 nucleotides: TGCGCCAGCACAGGGGTAACTAGCGGTAACAATGAGCAGTTCTTC.

V usage is TRBV28 and J usage is TRBJ1-2, with TRBD1 matching over 8 bases. Per the germline V gene, CDR1 is MDHEN and CDR2 is SYDVKM. The V and J ends lost 4 bases and 1 base, in that order; junction bases with no gene match: 2. The CDR3 runs 14 residues. The CDR3 reads CASSSGGSNYGYTF. The CDR3, as DNA: TGTGCCAGCAGTTCAGGGGGCAGTAACTATGGCTACACCTTC.

The rearrangement joins TRBV7-2 to TRBJ1-1; D unresolved. This CDR3 contains 14 residues. Germline lookup yields CDR1 SGHTA and CDR2 FQGNSA. Trimming took 1 base from V and 5 from J, leaving 11 bases between them. CDR3 DNA sequence: TGTGCCAGCAGCTTAGAAAATGGACGGACTGAAGCTTTCTTT. Translating gives CASSLENGRTEAFF.

V and J are TRBV7-2 and TRBJ2-3; the D gene is possibly TRBD2 (6 bases). The ends were cut back, 6 bases at V and 6 bases at J, with 16 bases in the middle. From germline, CDR1 is SGHTA and CDR2 FQGNSA. The CDR3 loop spans 14 amino acids. CDR3 amino acids: CASSGGARRDTQYF. Written as DNA, the CDR3 is TGTGCCAGCAGTGGCGGGGCGAGGAGGGATACGCAGTATTTT.

CDR3 coding DNA: TGTGCCAGCAGCCGACGGAGCGGGGGCTCCTACAATGAGCAGTTCTTC. This codes for CASSRRSGGSYNEQFF. The chain uses TRBV4-2 and TRBJ2-1, with 8 bases lining up with TRBD2. With V trimmed by 4 bases and J by 0 bases, 5 bases remained unmatched. The CDR3 is 16 amino acids. Germline loops: CDR1 LGHNA, CDR2 YNFKEQ.

This chain joins TRBV6-6 and TRBJ2-7, with 7 bases identical to TRBD1. Germline V lookup: CDR1 MNHNY, CDR2 SVGAGI (reference sequence). The CDR3 is made up of 14 amino acids. V trimming: 6 bases; J trimming: 2 bases; junction bases outside the gene matches: 7. CDR3 in DNA: TGTGCCAGCAGCCGACGACAGGGCGCCTACGAGCAGTACTTC. Protein sequence: CASSRRQGAYEQYF.

The V gene is TRBV5-4, the J gene TRBJ2-3; D is undetermined. Germline V CDR1 and CDR2: SGHNT, YYREEE (reference sequence). V shed 4 bases and J shed 4 bases, with 7 bases lying between them. CDR3 length: 12 amino acids. The CDR3 nucleotides are TGTGCCAGCAGCATTTATTCAGATACGCAGTATTTT. Translating it yields CASSIYSDTQYF.